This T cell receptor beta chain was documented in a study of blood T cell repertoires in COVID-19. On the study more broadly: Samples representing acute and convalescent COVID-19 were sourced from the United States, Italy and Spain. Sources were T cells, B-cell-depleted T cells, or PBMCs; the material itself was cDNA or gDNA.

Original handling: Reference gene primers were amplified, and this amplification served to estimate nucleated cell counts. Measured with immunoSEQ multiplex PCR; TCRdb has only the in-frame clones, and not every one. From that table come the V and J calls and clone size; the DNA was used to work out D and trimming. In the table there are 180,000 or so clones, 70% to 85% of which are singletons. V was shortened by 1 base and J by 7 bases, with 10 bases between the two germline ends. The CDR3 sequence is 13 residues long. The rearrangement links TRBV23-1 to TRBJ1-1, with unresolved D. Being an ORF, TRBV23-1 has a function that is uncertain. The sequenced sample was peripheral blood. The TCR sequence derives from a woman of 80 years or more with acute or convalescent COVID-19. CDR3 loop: CASSQCSQLEAFF. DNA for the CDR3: TGCGCCAGCAGTCAATGCTCACAGCTTGAAGCTTTCTTT.